This is a list of T cell receptor beta chains from one sample in a study of T cells after yellow fever vaccination. TCRdb re-called the 5' RACE reads with MiXCR, one entry per CDR3 protein. The sample lists 250,000 to 400,000 distinct CDR3 sequences; around 4.5% were seen once. The starting material was PBMCs, obtained 15 days after the yellow fever booster vaccination. These receptors all come from a man younger than 35 who received the YFV17D yellow fever vaccine. Both conserved end residues are trimmed from each CDR3.

TRBV5-1	TRBJ2-1	ASSLVAGDYNEQF
TRBV4-3	TRBJ2-1	ASSRGLASSYNEQF
TRBV6-2/TRBV6-3	TRBJ2-2	ASSTFAGYGELF
TRBV18	TRBJ2-7	ASSPDRVVSYEQY
TRBV4-3	TRBJ1-1	ASSQGGAGKTEAF
TRBV15	TRBJ2-2	ATSSLGVSNTGELF
TRBV7-2	TRBJ2-1	ASSLTGSIPNEQF
TRBV5-1	TRBJ2-3	ASSYRGPRPEDTQY
TRBV20-1	TRBJ1-6	SAYRTGGAVGNSPLH
TRBV7-2	TRBJ2-5	ASSSLWTGGPETQY
TRBV5-6	TRBJ1-1	ASSGVPGNAEAF
TRBV20-1	TRBJ2-7	SARDYWTGDYEQY
TRBV5-4	TRBJ2-3	ASSLAIAESTDTQY
TRBV30	TRBJ1-1	ARGRDNTEAF
TRBV7-2	TRBJ2-1	ASSLGGAWYNEQF
TRBV18	TRBJ2-5	ASSQTSGDWETQY
TRBV20-1	TRBJ2-6	SARDRFRANVLT
TRBV12-3/TRBV12-4	TRBJ2-3	ASRATGMGTDTQY